A single sample gave rise to the 3 T cell receptor beta chains below, sequenced in a study of vaccination and CD4 T cells after COVID-19. Antigens of these TCRs are unknown. Indicated treatment: 10-day PBMC culture with coronavirus spike peptide pools or control peptides (ViraFEST assay). Prior to the COVID-19 pandemic (2011-2018), the unexposed donor's CD4+ T cells were collected. With the Oncomine TCR Beta short-read assay, DNA from cultured CD4+ T cells was sequenced. TCRdb passed the PCR reads through MiXCR, listing each CDR3 protein once. Among some 9,100 distinct CDR3 sequences listed, about 43% were seen once. Sequencing used CD4+ T cells from blood, cultured in vitro. The source of these receptors is a human donor in good health.

The V and J genes are TRBV21-1 and TRBJ1-2; TRBD1, the D gene given by the table, was not confirmed from the DNA. TRBV21-1 is a known pseudogene. CDR3 length equals 18 residues. The chain's CDR3 is CASSPPTSGVRRGEGYTF. The CDR3, as DNA: TGTGCCAGCAGCCCTCCCACGTCGGGGGTCCGCAGGGGGGAAGGCTACACCTTC.

The V call is TRBV6-2 or TRBV6-3, the J call TRBJ1-6; TRBD1 matches 10 bases. Losses at the gene ends were 6 bases for V and 8 bases for J; bases not matched to a gene: 13. The CDR3 length is 17 residues. The germline V gene encodes CDR1 MNHEY and CDR2 SVGEGT. The DNA of the CDR3 is TGTGCCAGCAGCAAGAGGGCTCCGGGACAGGGGTATTCACCCCTCCACTTT. It yields the protein CASSKRAPGQGYSPLHF.

This clonotype occurred a few times. The V and J genes are TRBV6-2 or TRBV6-3 and TRBJ1-2; D gene unclear. Trimming took off 1 base at V and 0 bases at J, with 9 bases between the two ends. Per germline, CDR1 MNHEY and CDR2 SVGEGT. The CDR3 extends over 15 amino acids. For the CDR3, the DNA is TGTGCCAGCAGTTACTTACGGACGGCTAACTATGGCTACACCTTC. Translating gives CASSYLRTANYGYTF.